Listed below are T cell receptor beta chains from one sample, sequenced in a study of human T cells and chemical hapten exposure. Each CDR3 protein gets one entry after TCRdb re-called the RACE reads with MiXCR. The sample shows roughly 51,000 distinct CDR3 sequences, 9.9% of them seen only once. Sequenced material: whole blood, taken in connection with sensitization to the hapten diphenylcyclopropenone (DPC). Source of these receptors: a man aged 40-49 years with alopecia areata. Some clones in this sample may be carry-over from other donors' samples. Each CDR3 is given without its conserved first and last residue. Each record gives: clone size, D gene, J gene, V gene, CDR3 protein. The D gene is left open where the match is weak. Size values are once, few and many counts, or a class for expanded clones, and some rows have none.

>few|NA|TRBJ2-3|TRBV5-4
ASSSPTPDTQY
>NA|TRBD1|TRBJ1-1|TRBV6-1
ASTLDRAMGAF
>NA|TRBD1|TRBJ2-7|TRBV6-5
ASSYARGPYEQY
>few|NA|TRBJ1-6|TRBV9
ASSNRVDSPLH
>NA|TRBD2|TRBJ2-7|TRBV6-6
ASSYSAGGSYEQY
>few|TRBD1|TRBJ1-1|TRBV7-8
ASSPRGTGLTYTEAF
>few|NA|TRBJ2-7|TRBV12-3/TRBV12-4
ASSHRDPGRYEQY
>NA|NA|TRBJ2-4|TRBV4-1
ASSQVGVENIQY
>NA|NA|TRBJ2-2|TRBV12-3/TRBV12-4
ASSFGVGVAGELF
>NA|NA|TRBJ2-7|TRBV7-2
ASSLGGGAYEQY
>few|NA|TRBJ2-2|TRBV29-1
SVEVTENTGELF
>few|NA|TRBJ2-7|TRBV4-2
ASSQDGTVFTYEQY
>NA|NA|TRBJ2-3|TRBV2
ASSEGRGDTQY
>many|NA|TRBJ2-7|TRBV6-5
ASGTRGISSYEQY
>NA|TRBD1|TRBJ2-1|TRBV12-3/TRBV12-4
ASSPGQYYNEQF